These 8 T cell receptor beta chains were sequenced from one sample in a study of shared clonotypes between healthy human individuals (dated by TCRdb to the early 2020s). To prepare the library, the immunoSEQ multiplex PCR assay was applied. Sourced from immuneACCESS, this table was stored by TCRdb with only in-frame sequences that have V and J called. A share of the clones is absent; for the studies checked, an unresolved V gene accounts for under half, and the remainder has no known explanation. The sample contains 1.5 million to 2.5 million clones, approximately 95% of them found a single time. The top ten clones comprise around 1% of the sample. CD8 naive samples consisted of CD45RO-negative cells that were positively selected for CCR7, yielding a CD45RA+CCR7+ population without TemRA cells. Sequenced sample: naive CD8+ T cells sorted from blood. The cell subset or site tag for this specimen amounts to: CD45RA+CCR7+. The receptor set was obtained from a man in his late teens or twenties in good health.

The rearrangement joins TRBV30 to TRBJ1-2; D remains ambiguous. Trimming took off 0 bases at V and 0 bases at J, with 11 bases between the two ends. The CDR3 is made up of 15 amino acids. The germline CDR1 and CDR2 sequences are GTSNPN and SVGIG (reference sequence). CDR3 amino acids: CAWSVVTEANYGYTF. The CDR3 DNA is TGTGCCTGGAGTGTCGTTACGGAAGCTAACTATGGCTACACCTTC. Based on the CDR3 plus reference TRBV30 and TRBJ1-2, the full variable domain is SQTIHQWPATLVQPVGSPLSLECTVEGTSNPNLYWYRQAAGRGLQLLFYSVGIGQISSEVPQNLSASRPQDRQFILSSKKLLLSDSGFYLCAWSVVTEANYGYTFGSGTRLTVV.

The J gene is TRBJ2-3, the V gene TRBV6-4; 13 bases map to TRBD2. The V segment lost 8 bases and the J segment 4 bases; nucleotides outside the gene matches: 6. The CDR3 loop spans 15 amino acids. Looked up from germline, CDR1 is MRHNA and CDR2 is SNTAGT. The CDR3 DNA is TGTGCCAGCGCGCCACTAGCGGGGGGGCCAGATACGCAGTATTTT. Translation: CASAPLAGGPDTQYF.

The rearrangement links TRBV10-3 to TRBJ2-3; 10 bases are shared with TRBD1. Looked up from germline, CDR1 is ENHRY and CDR2 is SYGVKD. The ends lost 0 bases at V and 4 bases at J; junction bases unmatched: 4. The CDR3 sequence is 16 residues long. Written as DNA, the CDR3 is TGTGCCATCAGTGAGTCCCCGGGACAGGGGTCAGATACGCAGTATTTT. Encoded protein: CAISESPGQGSDTQYF.

The genes are TRBV9 and TRBJ2-3; D unresolved. The V end was cut by 0 bases, the J end by 2 bases, with 13 bases between. CDR3 length: 16 residues. In germline, CDR1 is SGDLS, CDR2 YYNGEE. The CDR3 DNA is TGTGCCAGCAGCGTAGCTACGAGGCCGCCCACAGATACGCAGTATTTT. This sequence encodes CASSVATRPPTDTQYF. The full variable domain, in which reference TRBV9 and TRBJ2-3 provide the parts outside the CDR3, is DSGVTQTPKHLITATGQRVTLRCSPRSGDLSVYWYQQSLDQGLQFLIQYYNGEERAKGNILERFSAQQFPDLHSELNLSSLELGDSALYFCASSVATRPPTDTQYFGPGTRLTVL.

The rearrangement joins TRBV28 to TRBJ1-4, with 9 bases lining up with TRBD1. The V gene's germline CDR1 is MDHEN and CDR2 SYDVKM. This CDR3 has 16 residues. V lost 4 bases to trimming and J lost 8 bases; unmatched junction nucleotides: 11. DNA for the CDR3: TGTGCCAGCAGTTCCTTCGGGGACAGGGAGAGCGAAAAACTGTTTTTT. Amino acid sequence: CASSSFGDRESEKLFF.

This clone has only one observation. The chain joins TRBV6-1 to TRBJ2-2, with D tentatively TRBD2 (5 bases). In germline, CDR1 is MNHNS, CDR2 SASEGT. This CDR3 region has 16 residues. The V end was cut by 4 bases, the J end by 2 bases, with 14 bases between. CDR3 nucleotides: TGTGCCAGCAGTGGGGTCGTGGGAGCAAACACCGGGGAGCTGTTTTTT. It translates to CASSGVVGANTGELFF.

The genes are TRBV14 and TRBJ1-2; D possibly corresponds to TRBD1 (5 bases). The CDR3 has 15 residues. The germline gives CDR1 SGHDN, CDR2 FVKESK. Trimming took 3 bases from V and 0 from J, leaving 11 bases between them. The CDR3 reads CASSQGRGANYGYTF. The CDR3, as DNA: TGTGCCAGCAGCCAGGGGCGAGGAGCTAACTATGGCTACACCTTC.

Worth noting for this clone: A much larger clone differs by one base, so this may be a read error. The same CDR3 also results from other DNA sequences found in this sample. The V and J genes are TRBV7-9 and TRBJ1-1; D is unresolved. The V gene lost 3 bases and the J gene lost 3 bases, with 5 bases spanning the gap. Germline V lookup: CDR1 SEHNR, CDR2 FQNEAQ (reference sequence). The CDR3 is 12 amino acids. This chain's CDR3 is CASSFVDTEAFF. The CDR3 nucleotides read TGTGCCAGCAGCTTTGTGGACACTGAAGCTTTCTTT.